This T cell receptor beta chain originates from a study of yellow fever vaccine responses in identical twins. Whole-study findings and limits: Twins' vaccine T cell responses reportedly seemed partly convergent and partly personalized.

From the RT-PCR reads, TCRdb called clonotypes with MiXCR, one entry per CDR3 protein. The table includes 9,500 to 11,000 distinct CDR3 sequences, approximately 80% detected once. Regarding this clonotype: Its antigen is unknown.

The V end was cut by 3 bases, the J end by 2 bases, with 12 bases between. The CDR3 runs 15 residues. Per germline, CDR1 MRHNA and CDR2 SNTAGT. This chain joins TRBV6-4 and TRBJ2-3, with a weak D call TRBD2 (5 bases). The clonotype was recovered from a woman younger than 35 who received the yellow fever vaccine. The sample in question was T cells from blood (PBMCs), unsorted or a sorted subset (not recorded which), obtained before or after yellow fever vaccination (not recorded which). The CDR3 spells CASSELTGTTDTQYF. In nucleotides, the CDR3 is TGTGCCAGCAGTGAATTGACGGGAACCACAGATACGCAGTATTTT.